This TCR beta chain was captured in a study of T cells after yellow fever vaccination. Overall study context: The SMART-Seq v4 Ultra Low Input method served to prepare the low-cell-number fractions.

This clonotype was seen a few times. Researchers made TCR cDNA using 5'RACE template switching, and this step added a universal primer site and UMIs. TCRdb re-analysed the 5' RACE reads in MiXCR, keeping a single row per CDR3 protein. The table lists about 350,000 distinct CDR3 sequences, about 8.3% of them singletons. The CDR3 is made up of 15 amino acids. Deletions cut 2 bases from V and 3 bases from J, with 14 bases between. The germline gives CDR1 DFQATT, CDR2 SNEGSKA (reference sequence). The rearrangement joins TRBV20-1 to TRBJ1-3; D might be TRBD1 (6 bases). Sequencing was performed on PBMCs, taken approximately 47 days after the first yellow fever vaccination. This TCR derives from a man younger than 35 who received the YFV17D yellow fever vaccine. CDR3 coding DNA: TGCAGTGCTAGAAAGACGGGGGGCGATGGAAACACCATATATTTT. Residues: CSARKTGGDGNTIYF.